Each of the 27 T cell receptor beta chains below was sequenced from the same sample in a study of human T cells and chemical hapten exposure. The time point is: pre-sensitization, week 0. Indicated treatment: therapeutic diphenylcyclopropenone sensitization with weekly scalp DPC. TCRdb re-called the RACE reads through MiXCR, storing one row per CDR3 protein. The sample yields about 250,000 distinct CDR3 sequences, 7.5% to 8% seen once. This specimen was whole blood, taken in connection with sensitization to the hapten diphenylcyclopropenone (DPC). The receptors here all came from a man between 18 and 35 years old with alopecia areata. Some clones in this sample may be carry-over from other donors' samples.

This clonotype has more than one count but fewer than ten. The CDR3 reads CASSLGAAQYF. In nucleotides, the CDR3 is TGTGCCAGCAGTCTGGGGGCGGCCCAGTACTTC. J is TRBJ2-5 and V is TRBV6-2 or TRBV6-3; TRBD1 might be the D (6 bases). CDR1 MNHEY and CDR2 SVGEGT come from the germline V gene. There are 11 residues in the CDR3. Trimming stripped 5 bases from V and 9 bases from J, with 10 bases between.

This chain joins TRBV11-2 and TRBJ2-2; 9 bases are a match to TRBD1. The length of the CDR3 is 16 residues. Germline trimming cut 4 bases from V and 2 bases from J; bases unmatched to any gene: 5. Germline CDR1 is SGHAT and CDR2 is FQNNGV. CDR3 loop: CASSSLTGGNTGELFF. The CDR3 DNA reads TGTGCCAGCAGCTCCCTGACAGGGGGTAACACCGGGGAGCTGTTTTTT.

The chain carries TRBV6-5 and TRBJ1-1; TRBD1 agrees at 8 bases. The CDR3 length is 17 residues. CDR1 is MNHEY and CDR2 is SVGAGI in the germline V gene. V lost 0 bases, J lost 4 bases, and 10 bases stayed unmatched. CDR3 bases: TGTGCCAGCAGTTACTCGGGGACAGGTTTATCAGGCACTGAAGCTTTCTTT. This sequence encodes CASSYSGTGLSGTEAFF.

This clonotype was counted a few times. The V and J genes are TRBV6-5 and TRBJ1-5, with 8 bases lining up with TRBD1. Germline assignment: CDR1 MNHEY and CDR2 SVGAGI. The trim removed 6 bases at V and 7 bases at J, leaving 8 bases unmatched. The CDR3 runs to 14 residues. This CDR3 reads CASRPGGAGQPQHF. CDR3 sequence (DNA): TGTGCCAGCAGGCCAGGGGGCGCGGGGCAGCCCCAGCATTTT.

This clonotype was seen a few times. CDR3 DNA sequence: TGTGCCACGCGGGGGCCAGGGGGTATAATAGCCAAAAACATTCAGTACTTC. It is translated as CATRGPGGIIAKNIQYF. V is TRBV6-6 and J is TRBJ2-4; D might be TRBD1 or TRBD2, each matching 7 bases. This CDR3 has 17 residues. The germline V gene has CDR1 MNHNY and CDR2 SVGAGI (reference sequence). Trimming left V 10 bases short and J 0 bases short, with 22 bases between.

This clonotype has more than one count but fewer than ten. The gene calls are TRBV7-9 and TRBJ1-1; D remains unclear. This CDR3 spans 14 amino acids. CDR1 and CDR2 from the germline V gene are SEHNR and FQNEAQ (reference sequence). The V gene lost 1 base and the J gene lost 0 bases, with 6 bases spanning the gap. The CDR3 sequence is CASSLVGVNTEAFF. In DNA, the CDR3 is TGTGCCAGCAGCTTAGTTGGCGTGAACACTGAAGCTTTCTTT.

This clonotype was seen a handful of times. The V gene is TRBV7-2, the J gene TRBJ1-4; D is unresolved. Trimming removed 1 base from V and 12 bases from J, with 6 bases in between. The germline V gene has CDR1 SGHTA and CDR2 FQGNSA. The CDR3 has 11 amino acids. DNA for the CDR3: TGTGCCAGCAGCTTAGAACGTCAACTGTTTTTT. This gives the protein CASSLERQLFF.

The CDR3 spells CASSTGGTGGIAFF. The DNA for the CDR3 is TGTGCCAGCAGCACGGGAGGAACCGGGGGAATAGCTTTCTTT. The chain links TRBV11-2 to TRBJ1-1, with D possibly being TRBD1 (5 bases). There are 14 residues in the CDR3. The germline V gene encodes CDR1 SGHAT and CDR2 FQNNGV. Deletions cut 5 bases from V and 10 bases from J, with 20 bases between.

The V call is TRBV7-2, the J call TRBJ2-1; TRBD1 matches at 8 bases. The CDR3 is made up of 15 amino acids. Germline lookup yields CDR1 SGHTA and CDR2 FQGNSA. With V trimmed by 5 bases and J by 5 bases, 8 bases remained unmatched. This CDR3 is CASSPSGQGNNEQFF. The CDR3 DNA follows: TGTGCCAGCAGCCCGTCCGGACAGGGAAACAATGAGCAGTTCTTC.

This clonotype was counted ten times or more. The genes are TRBV5-1 and TRBJ1-1; 9 nucleotides align to TRBD1. V dropped 4 bases and J dropped 4; count of bases not matched to a gene: 14. The CDR3 spans 17 residues. Per the germline V gene, CDR1 is SGHRS and CDR2 is YFSETQ. The CDR3 DNA follows: TGCGCCAGCAGCACGTTAGGACAGGGGTTGGCGAGCACTGAAGCTTTCTTT. It yields the protein CASSTLGQGLASTEAFF.

This clonotype was seen a handful of times. This chain connects TRBV7-9 to TRBJ1-2; D is ambiguous. The CDR3 extends over 14 amino acids. Trimming took 3 bases from V and 4 from J, leaving 12 bases between them. In germline, CDR1 is SEHNR, CDR2 FQNEAQ (reference sequence). The CDR3 DNA follows: TGTGCCAGCAGCTTCCTAAGTGCCTCCTATGGCTACACCTTC. This translates into CASSFLSASYGYTF.

There are a few counts of this clonotype. This chain connects TRBV7-8 to TRBJ1-1, with TRBD1 as a possible D gene (6 bases). The germline V gene has CDR1 SGHVS and CDR2 FQNEAQ. Between the trimmed V and J ends, which lost 1 base and 3 bases, there was a span of 24 bases. The CDR3 covers 19 residues. The CDR3 DNA reads TGTGCCAGCAGCTTAGTTGTAGGGCAGGGGTTACCTAGGGACACTGAAGCTTTCTTT. It codes for CASSLVVGQGLPRDTEAFF.

CDR3 loop: CASGGGEQFF. Written as DNA, the CDR3 is TGTGCTAGTGGTGGTGGTGAGCAGTTCTTC. The rearrangement links TRBV12-5 to TRBJ2-1, with D unresolved. V was cut by 5 bases and J by 9 bases, with 5 bases left in between. The CDR3 contains 10 residues. CDR1 is LGHNT, CDR2 FRNRAP, per germline.

This clonotype has ten or more counts. The chain combines TRBV28 with TRBJ2-7, with a weak D call TRBD1 (6 bases). CDR3 length equals 15 residues. Germline V gives CDR1 MDHEN, CDR2 SYDVKM. Trimming removed 1 base at V and 4 bases at J, with 14 bases between. CDR3 coding DNA: TGTGCCAGCAGTTTATCCCTGGGGGCGAGATACGAGCAGTACTTC. Translating it yields CASSLSLGARYEQYF.

This chain joins TRBV4-3 and TRBJ2-5, with D uncertain. Trimming pared 0 bases from V and 2 bases from J, leaving 7 bases between. Germline CDR1 is LGHNA and CDR2 is YSLEER. CDR3 size: 14 residues. This CDR3 is CASSQESNQETQYF. CDR3 in DNA: TGCGCCAGCAGCCAAGAGTCAAATCAAGAGACCCAGTACTTC.

The rearrangement uses TRBV6-2 or TRBV6-3 and TRBJ2-5; D remains unclear. Germline CDR1 MNHEY, CDR2 SVGEGT. Trimming removed 5 bases from V and 0 bases from J, with 7 bases in between. CDR3 size: 13 residues. The DNA of the CDR3 is TGTGCCAGCAGTCTCTACTACCAAGAGACCCAGTACTTC. This codes for CASSLYYQETQYF.

This clonotype has ten or more counts. The J gene is TRBJ2-3, the V gene TRBV7-8; either TRBD1 or TRBD2 may fit D (5 bases each). The length of the CDR3 is 13 residues. From germline, CDR1 is SGHVS and CDR2 FQNEAQ. V lost 1 base and J 5 bases, leaving 7 bases between the germline ends. The CDR3 sequence is CASSLGGRDTQYF. The CDR3 DNA sequence: TGTGCCAGCAGCTTAGGGGGGAGAGATACGCAGTATTTT.

The table lists this clonotype with many counts. This chain connects TRBV12-3 or TRBV12-4 to TRBJ2-5, with D perhaps matching TRBD2 (6 bases). The CDR3 is 14 residues long. The V and J ends lost 2 bases and 3 bases respectively, with 10 bases between them. CDR3: CASSLRAGKETQYF. The CDR3 region has the DNA TGTGCCAGCAGTTTAAGGGCGGGGAAAGAGACCCAGTACTTC.

This clonotype has a count of ten or more. This chain uses TRBV5-1 with TRBJ1-1, with D perhaps matching TRBD1 (5 bases). Per the germline V gene, CDR1 is SGHRS and CDR2 is YFSETQ. V dropped 4 bases and J dropped 8 bases, with 12 bases sitting between them. The CDR3 is made up of 12 amino acids. CDR3 nucleotide sequence: TGCGCCAGCAGCCCAGGGTGGGGCGAAGCTTTCTTT. Its protein product is CASSPGWGEAFF. The whole variable domain, filled in from reference TRBV5-1 and TRBJ1-1, reads KAGVTQTPRYLIKTRGQQVTLSCSPISGHRSVSWYQQTPGQGLQFLFEYFSETQRNKGNFPGRFSGRQFSNSRSEMNVSTLELGDSALYLCASSPGWGEAFFGQGTRLTVV.

This clonotype has only a few counts. The chain combines TRBV2 with TRBJ1-1, with unresolved D. Germline V gene data show CDR1 as SNHLY and CDR2 as FYNNEI. The CDR3 covers 15 residues. V was shortened by 7 bases and J by 4 bases, with 19 bases between the two germline ends. The CDR3 loop reads CASKPEPGVGTEAFF. The CDR3 DNA reads as TGTGCCAGCAAGCCCGAGCCGGGAGTGGGCACTGAAGCTTTCTTT.

This clonotype was detected a few times. This chain joins TRBV4-1 and TRBJ2-7; the match to TRBD1 covers 8 bases. Germline assignment: CDR1 MGHRA and CDR2 YSYEKL. V lost 6 bases to trimming and J lost 6 bases; unmatched junction nucleotides: 10. This CDR3 has 14 amino acids. CDR3 in amino acids: CASRSIGQGSEQYF. The CDR3 DNA reads as TGCGCCAGCAGGTCGATAGGACAGGGAAGCGAGCAGTACTTC.

V gene TRBV7-9 combines with J gene TRBJ2-7; 9 nucleotides align to TRBD1. The CDR3 length is 15 residues. The V gene end was trimmed by 2 bases and the J gene end by 2 bases; junction bases not matched to a gene: 4. Germline loops: CDR1 SEHNR, CDR2 FQNEAQ (reference sequence). CDR3: CASSLKGQGTYEQYF. The CDR3 coding sequence is TGTGCCAGCAGCTTAAAGGGACAGGGAACCTACGAGCAGTACTTC.

This clonotype appeared many times. The chain uses TRBV7-2 and TRBJ1-2; no clear D. V was shortened by 1 base and J by 3 bases, with 12 bases between the two germline ends. CDR1 is SGHTA and CDR2 is FQGNSA in the germline V gene. CDR3 length equals 15 residues. The CDR3 spells CASSLGSIIDYGYTF. The DNA for the CDR3 is TGTGCCAGCAGCTTAGGATCCATTATTGACTATGGCTACACCTTC.

This clonotype was counted only a few times. V usage is TRBV7-2 and J usage is TRBJ1-3, with TRBD1 matching over 8 bases. Germline CDR1 SGHTA, CDR2 FQGNSA. The junction had 6 bases not matched to a gene; V was cut back by 4 bases and J by 4 bases. The CDR3 sequence is 15 residues long. The DNA of the CDR3 is TGTGCCAGCAGCTCAGGAGGGACAGGAGGAAACACCATATATTTT. This encodes CASSSGGTGGNTIYF.

The CDR3 loop reads CASKGQSSSYNEQFF. The DNA of the CDR3 is TGTGCCAGCAAGGGACAGTCGAGCTCCTACAATGAGCAGTTCTTC. This chain connects TRBV7-2 to TRBJ2-1, with 7 bases aligning to TRBD1. Germline V gives CDR1 SGHTA, CDR2 FQGNSA. This CDR3 contains 15 residues. Germline trimming cut 7 bases from V and 0 bases from J; bases unmatched to any gene: 6.

The CDR3 is CASSSSISRRSYEQYF. The CDR3 DNA sequence: TGTGCCAGCAGCTCCTCAATAAGTCGAAGATCCTACGAGCAGTACTTC. The rearrangement uses TRBV7-9 and TRBJ2-7; D is uncertain. The CDR3 loop spans 16 amino acids. V gave up 4 bases and J gave up 1 base, with 17 bases separating them. Germline V CDR1 and CDR2: SEHNR, FQNEAQ (reference sequence). The full variable domain, its missing parts supplied by reference TRBV7-9 and TRBJ2-7, is DTGVSQNPRHKITKRGQNVTFRCDPISEHNRLYWYRQTLGQGPEFLTYFQNEAQLEKSRLLSDRFSAERPKGSFSTLEIQRTEQGDSAMYLCASSSSISRRSYEQYFGPGTRLTVT.

The table lists this clonotype with a few counts. The V call is TRBV20-1, the J call TRBJ1-1; no reliable D call. The CDR3 has 13 amino acids. Germline V gene sequence: CDR1 DFQATT, CDR2 SNEGSKA (reference sequence). V lost 5 bases and J lost 4, with 14 bases in between. The CDR3: CSAGGPGGTEAFF. The CDR3 coding sequence is TGCAGTGCTGGAGGACCCGGAGGCACTGAAGCTTTCTTT.